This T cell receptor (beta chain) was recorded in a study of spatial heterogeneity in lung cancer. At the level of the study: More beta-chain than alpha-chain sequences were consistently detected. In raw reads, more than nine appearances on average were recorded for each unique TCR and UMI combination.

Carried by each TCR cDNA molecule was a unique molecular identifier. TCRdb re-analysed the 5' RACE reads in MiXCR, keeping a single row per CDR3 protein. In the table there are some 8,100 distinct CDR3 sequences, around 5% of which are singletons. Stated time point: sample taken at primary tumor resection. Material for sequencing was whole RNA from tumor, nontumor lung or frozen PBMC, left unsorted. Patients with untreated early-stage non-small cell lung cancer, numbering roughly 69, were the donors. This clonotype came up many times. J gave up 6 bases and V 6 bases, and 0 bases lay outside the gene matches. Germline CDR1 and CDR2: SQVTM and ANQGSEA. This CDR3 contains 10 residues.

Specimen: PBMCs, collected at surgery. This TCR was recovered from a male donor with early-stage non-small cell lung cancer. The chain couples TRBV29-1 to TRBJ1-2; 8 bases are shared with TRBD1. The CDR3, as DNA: TGCAGCGTGGACAGGGATGGCTACACCTTC. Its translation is CSVDRDGYTF.